This TCR beta chain was retrieved from a study of blood T cell repertoires in COVID-19. Overall study: The samples span acute and convalescent COVID-19 from the United States, Italy and Spain. Nucleic acid was either cDNA or gDNA, and it came from T cells, B-cell-depleted T cells, or PBMCs.

In the original workflow: Quantification of nucleated cells was approximated via reference gene primer amplification. Profiling relied on immunoSEQ multiplex PCR, and the TCRdb table lists in-frame clones only, not all of them. V, J and clone size were drawn from that table, and D and trimming were deduced from the DNA. The sample contains 150,000 to 200,000 clones, more than 80% of which appear only once. This CDR3 region has 12 residues. V lost 7 bases to trimming and J lost 8 bases; unmatched junction nucleotides: 6. Germline CDR1 is SQVTM and CDR2 is ANQGSEA. The V and J genes are TRBV29-1 and TRBJ1-4; 8 nucleotides align to TRBD1. Input material: peripheral blood. This clonotype originated in a man aged 50 to 60 with acute or convalescent COVID-19. In DNA form, the CDR3 reads TGCAGCGGTTCGACAGGGGACGAAAAACTGTTTTTT. This codes for CSGSTGDEKLFF.